The clone carrying this TCR beta chain was seen once. The entry originates in a study of OX40 agonist ivuxolimab in advanced cancers. V shed 4 bases and J 3 bases; nucleotides not matched to a gene: 4. Germline loops: CDR1 SNHLY, CDR2 FYNNEI. The CDR3 consists of 15 residues. The table came from immunoSEQ multiplex PCR; TCRdb's copy has only in-frame clones and leaves some out. Of under 100,000 clones listed, under 85% are singletons. The source of this sequence is an adult with an advanced solid tumor such as melanoma, head and neck, liver or kidney cancer. The chain carries TRBV2 and TRBJ2-3; 10 nucleotides agree with TRBD1. Sample: CD4+ or CD8+ T cells sorted from blood, taken in a trial of the OX40 agonist ivuxolimab. DNA for the CDR3: TGTGCCAGCAGTGGTAGGACAGGGGGGACAGATACGCAGTATTTT. Its translation is CASSGRTGGTDTQYF.